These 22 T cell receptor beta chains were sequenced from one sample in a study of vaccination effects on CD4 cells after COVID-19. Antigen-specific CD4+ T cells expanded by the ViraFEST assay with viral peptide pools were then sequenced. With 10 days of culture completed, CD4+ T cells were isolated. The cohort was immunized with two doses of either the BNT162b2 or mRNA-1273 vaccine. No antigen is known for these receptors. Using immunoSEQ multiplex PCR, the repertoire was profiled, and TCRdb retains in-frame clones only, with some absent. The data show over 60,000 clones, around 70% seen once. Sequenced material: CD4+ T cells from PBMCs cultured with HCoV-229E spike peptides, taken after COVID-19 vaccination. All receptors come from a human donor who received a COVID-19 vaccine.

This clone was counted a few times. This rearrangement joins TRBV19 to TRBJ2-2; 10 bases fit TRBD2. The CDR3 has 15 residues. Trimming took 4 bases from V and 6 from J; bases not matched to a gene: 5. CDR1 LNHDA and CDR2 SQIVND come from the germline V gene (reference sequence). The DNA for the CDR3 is TGTGCCAGTAGTAGAGCGGGGGGGCCGGCCGGGGAGCTGTTTTTT. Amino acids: CASSRAGGPAGELFF.

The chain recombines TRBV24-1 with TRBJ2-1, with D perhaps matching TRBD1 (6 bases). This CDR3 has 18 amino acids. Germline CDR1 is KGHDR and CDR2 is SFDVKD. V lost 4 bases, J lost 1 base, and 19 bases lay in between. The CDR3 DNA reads TGTGCCACCAGTGACTACAAAAGAGGGGGTTCGTCCTACAATGAGCAGTTCTTC. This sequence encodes CATSDYKRGGSSYNEQFF.

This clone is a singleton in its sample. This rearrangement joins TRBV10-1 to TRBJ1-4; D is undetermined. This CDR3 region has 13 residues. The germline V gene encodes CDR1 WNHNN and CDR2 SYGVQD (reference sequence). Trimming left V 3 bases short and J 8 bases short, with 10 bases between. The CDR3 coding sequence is TGCGCCAGCAGTGAAGTCGCGGGGGAAAAACTGTTTTTT. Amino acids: CASSEVAGEKLFF.

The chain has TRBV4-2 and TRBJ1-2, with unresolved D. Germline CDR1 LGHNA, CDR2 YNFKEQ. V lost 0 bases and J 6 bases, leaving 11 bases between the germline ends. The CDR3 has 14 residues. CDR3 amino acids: CASSQDYSGNGYTF. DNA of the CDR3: TGTGCCAGCAGCCAAGATTACTCCGGGAATGGCTACACCTTC.

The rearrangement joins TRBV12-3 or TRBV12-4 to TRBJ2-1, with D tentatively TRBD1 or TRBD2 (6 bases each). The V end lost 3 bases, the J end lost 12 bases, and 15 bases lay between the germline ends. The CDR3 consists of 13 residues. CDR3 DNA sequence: TGTGCCAGCAGTTTTGGAGGGGGGTTCGTGCAGTTCTTC. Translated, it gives CASSFGGGFVQFF.

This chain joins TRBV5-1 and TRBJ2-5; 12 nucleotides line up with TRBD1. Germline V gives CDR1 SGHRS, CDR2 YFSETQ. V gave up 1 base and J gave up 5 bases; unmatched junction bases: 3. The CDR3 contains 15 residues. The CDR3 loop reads CASSLLGQGAETQYF. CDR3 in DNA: TGCGCCAGCAGCTTGCTGGGACAGGGGGCGGAGACCCAGTACTTC.

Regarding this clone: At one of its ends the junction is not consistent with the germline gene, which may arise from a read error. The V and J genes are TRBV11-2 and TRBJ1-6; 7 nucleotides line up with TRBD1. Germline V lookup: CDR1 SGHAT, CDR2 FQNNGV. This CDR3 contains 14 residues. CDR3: CASSLDRGTTGLRF. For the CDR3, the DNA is TGTGCCAGCAGCTTAGATCGGGGGACGACAGGGCTTAGGTTT.

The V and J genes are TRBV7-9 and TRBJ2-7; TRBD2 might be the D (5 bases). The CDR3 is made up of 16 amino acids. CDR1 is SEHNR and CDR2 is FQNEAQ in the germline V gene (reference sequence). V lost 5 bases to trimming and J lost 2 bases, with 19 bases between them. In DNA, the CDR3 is TGTGCCAGCAGCATACCTAGGATGGGGAGAGCCTACGAGCAGTACGTC. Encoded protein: CASSIPRMGRAYEQYV.

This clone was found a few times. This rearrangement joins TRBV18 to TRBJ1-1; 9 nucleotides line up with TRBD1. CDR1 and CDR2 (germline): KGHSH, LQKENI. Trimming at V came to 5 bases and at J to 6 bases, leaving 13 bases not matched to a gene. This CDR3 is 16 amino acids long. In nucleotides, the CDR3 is TGTGCCAGCTCAACTCCGGGACAGGGAGGTAGGGCTGAAGCTTTCTTT. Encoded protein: CASSTPGQGGRAEAFF.

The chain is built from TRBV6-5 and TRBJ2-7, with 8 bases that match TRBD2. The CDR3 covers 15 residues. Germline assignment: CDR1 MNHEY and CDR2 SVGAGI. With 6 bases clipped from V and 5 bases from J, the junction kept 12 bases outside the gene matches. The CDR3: CASSLSGGAIHEQYV. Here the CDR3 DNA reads TGTGCCAGCAGCCTCTCCGGGGGGGCGATCCACGAGCAGTACGTC.

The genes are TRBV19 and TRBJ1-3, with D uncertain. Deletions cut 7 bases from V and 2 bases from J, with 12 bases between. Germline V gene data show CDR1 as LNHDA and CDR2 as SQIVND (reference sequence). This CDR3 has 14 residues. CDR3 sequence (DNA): TGTGCCAGTACTACGGGGTCGGCTGGAAACACCATATATTTT. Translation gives CASTTGSAGNTIYF.

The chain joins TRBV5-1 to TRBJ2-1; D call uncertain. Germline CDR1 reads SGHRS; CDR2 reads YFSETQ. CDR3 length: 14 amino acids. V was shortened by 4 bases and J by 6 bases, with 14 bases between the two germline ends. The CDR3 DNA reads TGCGCCAGCAGCCCTCGGCCGGGTGGCAATGAGCAGTTCTTC. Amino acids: CASSPRPGGNEQFF.

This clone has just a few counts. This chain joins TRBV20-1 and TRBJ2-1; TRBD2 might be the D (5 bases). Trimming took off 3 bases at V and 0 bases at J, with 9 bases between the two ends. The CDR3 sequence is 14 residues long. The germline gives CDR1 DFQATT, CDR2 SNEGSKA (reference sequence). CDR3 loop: CSASLAGSYNEQFF. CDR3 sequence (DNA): TGCAGTGCTAGTTTGGCGGGCTCCTACAATGAGCAGTTCTTC.

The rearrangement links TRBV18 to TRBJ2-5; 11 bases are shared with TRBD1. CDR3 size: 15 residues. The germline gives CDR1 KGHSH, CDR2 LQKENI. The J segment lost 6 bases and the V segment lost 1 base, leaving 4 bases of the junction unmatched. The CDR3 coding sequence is TGTGCCAGCTCACCACGGACAGGGGGCATGAAGACCCAGTACTTC. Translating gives CASSPRTGGMKTQYF.

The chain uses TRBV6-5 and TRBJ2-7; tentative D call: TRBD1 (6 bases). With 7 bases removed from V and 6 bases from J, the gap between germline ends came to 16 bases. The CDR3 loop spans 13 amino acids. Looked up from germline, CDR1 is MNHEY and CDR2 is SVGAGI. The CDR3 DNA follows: TGTGCCAGCAAGGGACACGCTAACCTCGAGCAGTACGTC. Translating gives CASKGHANLEQYV.

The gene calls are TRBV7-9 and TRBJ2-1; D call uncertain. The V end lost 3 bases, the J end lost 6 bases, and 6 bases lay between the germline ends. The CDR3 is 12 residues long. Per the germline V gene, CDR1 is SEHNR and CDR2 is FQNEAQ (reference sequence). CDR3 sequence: CASSFGPNEQFF. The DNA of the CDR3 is TGTGCCAGCAGCTTCGGGCCCAATGAGCAGTTCTTC.

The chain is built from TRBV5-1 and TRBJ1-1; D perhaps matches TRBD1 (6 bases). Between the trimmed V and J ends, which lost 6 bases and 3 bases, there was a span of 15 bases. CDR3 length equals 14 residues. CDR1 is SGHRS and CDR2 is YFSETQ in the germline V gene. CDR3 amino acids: CASTRGGADTEAFF. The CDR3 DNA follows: TGCGCCAGCACAAGGGGGGGTGCGGACACTGAAGCTTTCTTT.

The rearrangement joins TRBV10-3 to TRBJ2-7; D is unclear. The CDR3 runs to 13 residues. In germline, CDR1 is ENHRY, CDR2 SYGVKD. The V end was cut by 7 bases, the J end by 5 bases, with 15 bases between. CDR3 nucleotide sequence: TGTGCCATCAAGGAGTTCCCAAACGACGAGCAGTACGTC. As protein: CAIKEFPNDEQYV.

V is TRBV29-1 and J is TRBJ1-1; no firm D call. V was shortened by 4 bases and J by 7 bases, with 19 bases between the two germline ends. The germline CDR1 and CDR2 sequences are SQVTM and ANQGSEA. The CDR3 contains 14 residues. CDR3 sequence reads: CSVGVEGMSGEAFF. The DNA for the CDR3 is TGCAGCGTTGGAGTCGAAGGGATGAGCGGTGAAGCTTTCTTT.

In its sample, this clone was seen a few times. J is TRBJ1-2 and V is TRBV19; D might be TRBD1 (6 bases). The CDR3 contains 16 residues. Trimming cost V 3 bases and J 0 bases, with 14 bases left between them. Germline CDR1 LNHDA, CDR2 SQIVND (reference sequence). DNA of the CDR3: TGTGCCAGTAGTATGGGCAGGGGCTCTTCTAACTATGGCTACACCTTC. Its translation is CASSMGRGSSNYGYTF.

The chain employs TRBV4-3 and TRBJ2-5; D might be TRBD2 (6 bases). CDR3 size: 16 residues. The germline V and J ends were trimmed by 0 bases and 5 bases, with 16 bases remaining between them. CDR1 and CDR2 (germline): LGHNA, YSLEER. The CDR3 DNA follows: TGCGCCAGCAGCCAAGATACTTGGGCGGGAAGGGAGACCCAGTACTTC. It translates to CASSQDTWAGRETQYF.

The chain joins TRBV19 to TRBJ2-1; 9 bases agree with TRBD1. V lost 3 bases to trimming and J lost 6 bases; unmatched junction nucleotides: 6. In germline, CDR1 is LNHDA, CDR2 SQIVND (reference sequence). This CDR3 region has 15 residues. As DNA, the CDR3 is TGTGCCAGTAGTATCCCAGGACAGGGGAGCAATGAGCAGTTCTTC. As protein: CASSIPGQGSNEQFF.